This record covers a single TCR beta chain. A much larger clone is a single base away; this may be a read error. This entry comes from a study of metastatic and nonmetastatic thyroid tumors. TCRdb called clones again from the PCR reads with MiXCR. The profile shows 20,000 to 25,000 clones, around 28% of them singletons. The CDR3 spans 15 residues. V gave up 1 base and J gave up 2 bases, with 11 bases separating them. Germline V gene lookup returns CDR1 LGHDT and CDR2 YNNKEL (reference sequence). No treatment had been given to any patient before thyroid surgery. The chain recombines TRBV3-1 with TRBJ2-5; unclear D gene. This receptor was taken from a female donor with papillary thyroid cancer or a benign thyroid nodule (not recorded which). Some clones in this sample may be carry-over from other donors' samples. Sequencing was carried out using tumor tissue. The CDR3 loop is CASSQGFVQQETQYF. In DNA, the CDR3 is TGTGCCAGCAGCCAAGGTTTCGTCCAACAAGAGACCCAGTACTTC.